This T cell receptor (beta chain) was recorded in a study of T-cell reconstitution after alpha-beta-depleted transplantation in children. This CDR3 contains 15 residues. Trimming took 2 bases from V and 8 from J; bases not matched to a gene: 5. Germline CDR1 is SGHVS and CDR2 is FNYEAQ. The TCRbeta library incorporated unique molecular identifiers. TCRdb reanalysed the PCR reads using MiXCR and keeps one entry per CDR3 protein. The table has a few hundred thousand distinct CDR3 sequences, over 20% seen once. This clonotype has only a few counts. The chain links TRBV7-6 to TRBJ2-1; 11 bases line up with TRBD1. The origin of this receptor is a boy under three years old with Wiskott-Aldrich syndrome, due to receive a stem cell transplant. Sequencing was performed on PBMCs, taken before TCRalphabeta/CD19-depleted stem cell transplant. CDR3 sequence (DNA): TGTGCCAGCAGCTTACGGGACAGGGGGTATGATGAGCAGTTCTTC. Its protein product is CASSLRDRGYDEQFF.